This is a list of T cell receptor beta chains from one sample in a study of T cell responses to AZD1222 COVID-19 vaccine. Assay: immunoSEQ multiplex PCR; the TCRdb copy retains only in-frame clones and omits some. The sample lists more than 150,000 clones, approximately 92% occurring once. Sequencing was performed on peripheral blood, taken on day 0 of AZD1222 vaccination. Receptors originate from an adult in good health. The CDR3 runs from the conserved cysteine through the conserved F or W. Each record gives: V gene, clone size, D gene, J gene, CDR3 protein, CDR3 DNA. The D gene is left open where the match is weak. A clone size is listed for some rows: how often the clone was seen (once, few, many), or a class if it is expanded.

>TRBV14|NA|NA|TRBJ2-5
CASSRGETQYF
TGTGCCAGCAGCCGGGGAGAGACCCAGTACTTC
>TRBV7-2|NA|TRBD2|TRBJ2-1
CASSLEGGPNEQFF
TGTGCCAGCAGCTTAGAGGGAGGGCCAAATGAGCAGTTCTTC
>TRBV5-1|NA|TRBD1|TRBJ1-4
CASSLEGATGANEKLFF
TGCGCCAGCAGCTTGGAGGGGGCCACGGGGGCTAATGAAAAACTGTTTTTT
>TRBV21-1|NA|NA|TRBJ2-2
CASSKLGQSTGELFF
TGTGCCAGCAGCAAATTGGGACAGAGCACCGGGGAGCTGTTTTTT
>TRBV6-5|NA|NA|TRBJ2-7
CASTHSDEQYF
TGTGCCAGCACCCACTCCGACGAGCAGTACTTC
>TRBV18|NA|NA|TRBJ1-2
CASSPTAINYGYTF
TGTGCCAGCTCACCAACGGCGATTAACTATGGCTACACCTTC
>TRBV5-4|NA|NA|TRBJ1-2
CASSPGIPIPHGYTF
TGTGCCAGCAGCCCCGGGATCCCAATACCCCATGGCTACACCTTC
>TRBV27|NA|NA|TRBJ2-1
CASSPGLGEQFF
TGTGCCAGCAGCCCAGGGTTGGGTGAGCAGTTCTTC
>TRBV4-2|NA|NA|TRBJ1-6
CASRGGAYNSPLHF
TGTGCCAGCCGCGGGGGGGCCTATAATTCACCCCTCCACTTT
>TRBV27|NA|TRBD1|TRBJ1-1
CASSSPIRGEFDTEAFF
TGTGCCAGCAGTTCCCCCATCAGGGGGGAATTCGACACTGAAGCTTTCTTT
>TRBV6-4|NA|NA|TRBJ1-1
CASSDSDRGTEAFF
TGTGCCAGCAGTGACTCAGACCGGGGCACTGAAGCTTTCTTT
>TRBV5-1|NA|NA|TRBJ1-1
CASYGSTNTEAFF
TGCGCCAGCTACGGAAGCACTAACACTGAAGCTTTCTTT
>TRBV25-1|few|TRBD1|TRBJ2-2
CASSEGDRDTGELFF
TGTGCCAGCAGTGAAGGGGACAGGGACACCGGGGAGCTGTTTTTT
>TRBV5-6|NA|NA|TRBJ2-7
CASSSYTSLGEQYF
TGTGCCAGCAGCTCGTACACAAGTCTGGGAGAGCAGTACTTC
>TRBV27|NA|TRBD1|TRBJ2-2
CASSPQGQVAGELFF
TGTGCCAGCAGTCCCCAGGGACAGGTTGCCGGGGAGCTGTTTTTT
>TRBV3-1/TRBV3-2|NA|TRBD1|TRBJ1-1
CASSPDRPLNTEAFF
TGTGCCAGCAGCCCGGACAGGCCACTGAACACTGAAGCTTTCTTT
>TRBV9|NA|TRBD1|TRBJ1-1
CASSTDRGNTEAFF
TGTGCCAGCAGCACTGACAGGGGGAACACTGAAGCTTTCTTT
>TRBV6-6|few|NA|TRBJ1-3
CASSYEKWATIYF
TGTGCCAGCAGTTACGAAAAGTGGGCCACCATATATTTT
>TRBV7-8|NA|NA|TRBJ2-3
CASNPLGTSTDTQYF
TGTGCCAGCAACCCGTTGGGGACTAGCACAGATACGCAGTATTTT
>TRBV24-1|NA|NA|TRBJ1-6
CATSDGSPNSPLHF
TGTGCCACCAGTGATGGGAGCCCTAATTCACCCCTCCACTTT
>TRBV6-2/TRBV6-3|NA|NA|TRBJ1-2
CASSRTRTVTLYGYTF
TGTGCCAGCAGTCGTACGAGGACGGTTACCCTCTATGGCTACACCTTC
>TRBV18|once|TRBD1|TRBJ2-3
CASSPLRDSSDTQYF
TGTGCCAGCTCACCACTCCGGGACAGCTCAGATACGCAGTATTTT